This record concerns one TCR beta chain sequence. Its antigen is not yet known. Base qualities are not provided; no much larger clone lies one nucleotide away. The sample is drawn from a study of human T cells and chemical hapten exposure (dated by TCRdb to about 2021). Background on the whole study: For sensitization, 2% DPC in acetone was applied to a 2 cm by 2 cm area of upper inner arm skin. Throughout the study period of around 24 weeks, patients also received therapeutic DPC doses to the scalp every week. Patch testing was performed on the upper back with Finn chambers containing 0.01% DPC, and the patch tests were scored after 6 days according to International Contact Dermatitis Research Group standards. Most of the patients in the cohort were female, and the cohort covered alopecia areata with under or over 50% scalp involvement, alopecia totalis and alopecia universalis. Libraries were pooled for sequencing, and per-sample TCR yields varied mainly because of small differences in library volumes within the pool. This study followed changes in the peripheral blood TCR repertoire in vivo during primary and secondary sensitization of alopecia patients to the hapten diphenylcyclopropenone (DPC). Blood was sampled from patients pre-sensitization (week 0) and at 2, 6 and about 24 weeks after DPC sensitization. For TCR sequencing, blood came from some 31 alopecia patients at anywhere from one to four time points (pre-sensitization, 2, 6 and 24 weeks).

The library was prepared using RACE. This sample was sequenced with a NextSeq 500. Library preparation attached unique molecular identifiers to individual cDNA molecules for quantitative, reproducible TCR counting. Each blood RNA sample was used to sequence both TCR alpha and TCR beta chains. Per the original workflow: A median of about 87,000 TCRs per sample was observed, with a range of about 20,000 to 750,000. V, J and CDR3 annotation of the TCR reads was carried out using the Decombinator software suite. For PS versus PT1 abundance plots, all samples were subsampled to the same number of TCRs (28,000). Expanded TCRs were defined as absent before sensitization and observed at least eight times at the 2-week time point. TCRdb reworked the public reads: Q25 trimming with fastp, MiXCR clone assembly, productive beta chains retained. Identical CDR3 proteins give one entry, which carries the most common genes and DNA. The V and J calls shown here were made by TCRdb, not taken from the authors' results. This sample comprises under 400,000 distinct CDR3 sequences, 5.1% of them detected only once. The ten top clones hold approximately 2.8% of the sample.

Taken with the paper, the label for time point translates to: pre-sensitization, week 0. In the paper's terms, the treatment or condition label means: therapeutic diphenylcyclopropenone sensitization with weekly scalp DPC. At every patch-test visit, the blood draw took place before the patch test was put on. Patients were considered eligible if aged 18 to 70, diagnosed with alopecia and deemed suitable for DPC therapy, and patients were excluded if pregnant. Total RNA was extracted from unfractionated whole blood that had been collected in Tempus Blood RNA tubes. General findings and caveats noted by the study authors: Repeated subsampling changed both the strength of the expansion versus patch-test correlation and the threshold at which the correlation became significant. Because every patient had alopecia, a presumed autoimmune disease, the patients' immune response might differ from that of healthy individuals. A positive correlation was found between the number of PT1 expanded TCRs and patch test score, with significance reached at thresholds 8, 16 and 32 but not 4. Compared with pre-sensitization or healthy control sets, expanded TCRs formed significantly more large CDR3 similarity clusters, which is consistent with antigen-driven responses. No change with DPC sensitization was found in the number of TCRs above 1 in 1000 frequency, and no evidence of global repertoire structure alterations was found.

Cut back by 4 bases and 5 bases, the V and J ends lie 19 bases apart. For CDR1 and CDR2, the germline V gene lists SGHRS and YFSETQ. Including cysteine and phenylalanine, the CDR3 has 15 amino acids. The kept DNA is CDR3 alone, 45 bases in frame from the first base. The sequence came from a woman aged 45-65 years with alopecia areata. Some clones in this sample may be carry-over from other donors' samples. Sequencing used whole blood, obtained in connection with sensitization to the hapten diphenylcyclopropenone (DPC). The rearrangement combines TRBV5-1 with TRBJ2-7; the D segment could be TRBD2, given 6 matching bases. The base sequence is TGCGCCAGCAGCGCGGGGTTGGGACCCGTCCACGAGCAGTACTTC. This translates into CASSAGLGPVHEQYF.